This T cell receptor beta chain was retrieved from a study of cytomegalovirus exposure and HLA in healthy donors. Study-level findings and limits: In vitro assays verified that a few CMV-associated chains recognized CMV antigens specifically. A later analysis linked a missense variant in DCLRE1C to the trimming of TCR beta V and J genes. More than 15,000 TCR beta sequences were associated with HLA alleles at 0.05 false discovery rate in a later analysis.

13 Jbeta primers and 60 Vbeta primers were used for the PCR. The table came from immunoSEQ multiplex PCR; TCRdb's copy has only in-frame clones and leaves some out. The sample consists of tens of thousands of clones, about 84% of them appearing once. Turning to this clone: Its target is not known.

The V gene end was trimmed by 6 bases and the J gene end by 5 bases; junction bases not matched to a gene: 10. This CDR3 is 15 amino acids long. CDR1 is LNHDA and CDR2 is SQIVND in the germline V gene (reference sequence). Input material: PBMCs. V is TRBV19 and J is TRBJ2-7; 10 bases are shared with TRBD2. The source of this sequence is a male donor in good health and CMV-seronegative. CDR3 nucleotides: TGTGCCAGTAGCGATCCCGGGACTAGCGTCGACGAGCAGTACTTC. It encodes CASSDPGTSVDEQYF.